This passage covers 28 T cell receptor beta chains from one sample sequenced in a study of blood T cell repertoires in COVID-19. The table came from immunoSEQ multiplex PCR; TCRdb's copy has only in-frame clones and leaves some out. The sample lists 200,000 to 250,000 clones; around 83% were seen once. The sequenced material came from peripheral blood. These receptors all stem from a man aged 50 to 60 with active or convalescent COVID-19.

The chain is built from TRBV11-3 and TRBJ2-1, with D perhaps TRBD2 (5 bases). Looked up from germline, CDR1 is SGHNT and CDR2 is YENEEA. The CDR3 sequence is 13 residues long. Trimming cost V 1 base and J 6 bases, with 7 bases left between them. The CDR3 nucleotides read TGTGCCAGCAGCTTAGGGCGGGCCAATGAGCAGTTCTTC. Amino acids: CASSLGRANEQFF.

The chain has TRBV5-4 and TRBJ2-1; 8 nucleotides line up with TRBD2. The CDR3 consists of 17 residues. Trimming took 4 bases from V and 6 from J; bases not matched to a gene: 15. Germline V CDR1 and CDR2: SGHNT, YYREEE (reference sequence). The CDR3 reads CASSPRSLAAGTNEQFF. DNA of the CDR3: TGTGCCAGCAGCCCCCGATCACTAGCGGCCGGCACCAATGAGCAGTTCTTC.

The chain links TRBV3-1 (or the pseudogene TRBV3-2) to TRBJ2-7, with D perhaps matching TRBD2 (5 bases). V lost 4 bases to trimming and J lost 7 bases, with 20 bases between them. This CDR3 comprises 15 residues. In germline, CDR1 is LGHDT, CDR2 YNNKEL (reference sequence). The CDR3 region has the DNA TGTGCCAGCAGCCCAGCGGACTCCCCTTTTACGGAGCAGTACTTC. Translating it yields CASSPADSPFTEQYF.

This clone has only one observation. This chain joins TRBV11-3 and TRBJ2-1; 7 bases are shared with TRBD1. The CDR3 extends over 13 amino acids. V lost 4 bases, J lost 5 bases, and 2 bases stayed unmatched. Germline lookup yields CDR1 SGHNT and CDR2 YENEEA. The chain's CDR3 is CASSSGQDNEQFF. Here the CDR3 DNA reads TGTGCCAGCAGCTCCGGACAGGACAATGAGCAGTTCTTC.

This clone was seen only a few times. The J gene is TRBJ2-7, the V gene TRBV6-5, with 10 nucleotides matching TRBD1. Germline lookup yields CDR1 MNHEY and CDR2 SVGAGI. After removal of 2 bases from V and 4 bases from J, the junction contained 8 bases not matched to a gene. The CDR3 totals 16 residues. CDR3 region: CASSYTGQGVTYEQYF. DNA for the CDR3: TGTGCCAGCAGTTACACCGGACAGGGGGTAACTTACGAGCAGTACTTC.

The V gene is TRBV4-1, the J gene TRBJ1-5, with D unclear. CDR3 length equals 13 residues. The V and J ends lost 0 bases and 6 bases respectively, with 6 bases between them. The V gene's germline CDR1 is MGHRA and CDR2 YSYEKL. DNA for the CDR3: TGCGCCAGCAGCCAAGATCCAGGTCAGCCCCAGCATTTT. As protein: CASSQDPGQPQHF.

The chain has TRBV24-1 and TRBJ1-3, with 7 bases identical to TRBD1. V dropped 4 bases and J dropped 4; count of bases not matched to a gene: 6. The CDR3 contains 15 residues. CDR1 KGHDR and CDR2 SFDVKD come from the germline V gene. CDR3 residues: CATSDPRGPGNTIYF. The CDR3 bases are TGTGCCACCAGTGACCCAAGGGGGCCAGGAAACACCATATATTTT.

The chain employs TRBV30 and TRBJ2-1; TRBD2 is a possible D gene (6 bases). V lost 3 bases to trimming and J lost 0 bases, with 15 bases between them. CDR3 length: 16 residues. CDR1 GTSNPN and CDR2 SVGIG come from the germline V gene (reference sequence). CDR3: CAWSLRGLSSYNEQFF. The CDR3 DNA reads TGTGCCTGGAGCCTCCGGGGGTTAAGCTCCTACAATGAGCAGTTCTTC.

The sample holds one count of this clone. V usage is TRBV2 and J usage is TRBJ1-5; tentatively, D is TRBD1 (5 bases). CDR1 is SNHLY and CDR2 is FYNNEI in the germline V gene. With 4 bases removed from V and 3 bases from J, the gap between germline ends came to 13 bases. The CDR3 contains 15 residues. As DNA, the CDR3 is TGTGCCAGCAGTGCGTGGGGCGGGGTCAATCAGCCCCAGCATTTT. This translates into CASSAWGGVNQPQHF.

This clone was seen a single time. This sequence joins TRBV25-1 and TRBJ2-3; TRBD2 aligns across 9 bases. The CDR3 spans 17 residues. Germline V gives CDR1 MGHDK, CDR2 SYGVNS. The ends lost 2 bases at V and 2 bases at J; junction bases unmatched: 8. CDR3 in DNA: TGTGCCAGCAGTGAACACGGGGCTAGCGGGGACACAGATACGCAGTATTTT. Protein sequence: CASSEHGASGDTDTQYF.

The rearrangement uses TRBV3-1 (or the pseudogene TRBV3-2) and TRBJ2-1; 8 bases match TRBD2. The CDR3 consists of 12 residues. The ends lost 6 bases at V and 12 bases at J; junction bases unmatched: 7. Germline CDR1 and CDR2: LGHDT and YNNKEL (reference sequence). CDR3 in DNA: TGTGCCAGCAGGGGTACTAGCGGCGCGCAGTTCTTC. Translating gives CASRGTSGAQFF.

The chain combines TRBV5-1 with TRBJ2-5; the match to TRBD2 covers 13 bases. Germline V gene lookup returns CDR1 SGHRS and CDR2 YFSETQ. V trimming: 1 base; J trimming: 4 bases; junction bases outside the gene matches: 1. CDR3 length: 15 residues. CDR3 nucleotide sequence: TGCGCCAGCAGCTTGCGACTAGCGGGAGGAGAGACCCAGTACTTC. Translating it yields CASSLRLAGGETQYF. The full variable domain, its missing parts supplied by reference TRBV5-1 and TRBJ2-5, is KAGVTQTPRYLIKTRGQQVTLSCSPISGHRSVSWYQQTPGQGLQFLFEYFSETQRNKGNFPGRFSGRQFSNSRSEMNVSTLELGDSALYLCASSLRLAGGETQYFGPGTRLLVL.

V and J are TRBV3-1 (or the pseudogene TRBV3-2) and TRBJ1-3; no reliable D call. Germline CDR1 LGHDT, CDR2 YNNKEL (reference sequence). The CDR3 totals 19 residues. V was shortened by 3 bases and J by 0 bases, with 21 bases between the two germline ends. CDR3 region: CASSHPPGSPDFSGNTIYF. CDR3 sequence (DNA): TGTGCCAGCAGCCATCCTCCCGGGTCCCCCGACTTCTCTGGAAACACCATATATTTT.

The chain carries TRBV12-3 or TRBV12-4 and TRBJ1-5; D is unresolved. The CDR3 loop spans 13 amino acids. V lost 3 bases and J lost 4, with 7 bases in between. The CDR3 here is CASSFNMNQPQHF. DNA of the CDR3: TGTGCCAGCAGTTTTAATATGAATCAGCCCCAGCATTTT.

The chain combines TRBV27 with TRBJ1-6; the D gene is possibly TRBD1 (6 bases). V lost 5 bases and J 8 bases, leaving 7 bases between the germline ends. This CDR3 has 12 residues. The germline gives CDR1 MNHEY, CDR2 SMNVEV (reference sequence). DNA of the CDR3: TGTGCCAGCAGTAACAGGGATTCACCCCTCCACTTT. As protein: CASSNRDSPLHF.

The genes are TRBV7-2 and TRBJ2-1, with TRBD2 as a possible D gene (5 bases). Germline loops: CDR1 SGHTA, CDR2 FQGNSA. Trimming stripped 2 bases from V and 6 bases from J, with 11 bases between. The CDR3 has 14 amino acids. CDR3 loop: CASSLQLDVNEQFF. In nucleotides, the CDR3 is TGTGCCAGCAGCTTACAACTAGACGTCAATGAGCAGTTCTTC.

The gene calls are TRBV3-1 (or the pseudogene TRBV3-2) and TRBJ1-3, with 7 bases matching TRBD1. CDR1 is LGHDT and CDR2 is YNNKEL in the germline V gene (reference sequence). J lost 0 bases, V lost 6 bases, and 5 bases had no gene match. The CDR3 spans 15 residues. CDR3: CASRPGQRSGNTIYF. The CDR3 nucleotides read TGTGCCAGCAGACCGGGACAGCGCTCTGGAAACACCATATATTTT.

On this clone itself: The same CDR3 is also encoded by other DNA sequences in this sample. The rearrangement uses TRBV19 and TRBJ1-2; D not resolved. The CDR3 loop spans 12 amino acids. Trimming took 3 bases from V and 4 from J, leaving 6 bases between them. The germline V gene encodes CDR1 LNHDA and CDR2 SQIVND (reference sequence). The CDR3 DNA follows: TGTGCCAGTAGTATCCCCCGCTATGGCTACACCTTC. Encoded protein: CASSIPRYGYTF. Full variable domain (missing parts from reference TRBV19 and TRBJ1-2): DGGITQSPKYLFRKEGQNVTLSCEQNLNHDAMYWYRQDPGQGLRLIYYSQIVNDFQKGDIAEGYSVSREKKESFPLTVTSAQKNPTAFYLCASSIPRYGYTFGSGTRLTVV.

The rearrangement links TRBV28 to TRBJ2-1, with a tentative D call TRBD1 (5 bases). The germline V and J ends were trimmed by 6 bases and 7 bases, with 10 bases remaining between them. The CDR3 has 12 residues. Germline V gene sequence: CDR1 MDHEN, CDR2 SYDVKM. The DNA of the CDR3 is TGTGCCAGCAGCCTAGGGGTTAATGAGCAGTTCTTC. This sequence encodes CASSLGVNEQFF.

The CDR3 sequence: CASSYTGSAYEQYF. In DNA, the CDR3 is TGTGCCAGCAGCTACACAGGGTCCGCCTACGAGCAGTACTTC. The chain uses TRBV27 and TRBJ2-7; tentatively, D is TRBD1 (6 bases). The CDR3 has 14 amino acids. Trimming took 6 bases from V and 2 from J, leaving 14 bases between them. Germline loops: CDR1 MNHEY, CDR2 SMNVEV (reference sequence).

J is TRBJ2-3 and V is TRBV4-2; 15 bases fit TRBD2. J gave up 4 bases and V 4 bases, and 0 bases lay outside the gene matches. This CDR3 has 15 residues. Germline V gene data show CDR1 as LGHNA and CDR2 as YNFKEQ. The CDR3 region has the DNA TGTGCCAGCAGCCGGACTAGCGGGGGGGCAGATACGCAGTATTTT. Residues: CASSRTSGGADTQYF.

The rearrangement links TRBV7-9 to TRBJ1-1; maybe TRBD1 (6 bases). The CDR3 is made up of 15 amino acids. From germline, CDR1 is SEHNR and CDR2 FQNEAQ (reference sequence). V gave up 0 bases and J gave up 4 bases, with 12 bases separating them. The DNA of the CDR3 is TGTGCCAGCAGCTTAGCACAGGGCGGTGGCACTGAAGCTTTCTTT. Translating it yields CASSLAQGGGTEAFF.

The chain joins TRBV5-5 to TRBJ2-5; no clear D gene. The germline gives CDR1 SGHKS, CDR2 YYEKEE (reference sequence). Trimming shortened V by 2 bases and J by 2 bases, and 16 bases separated the two germline ends. CDR3 length: 16 residues. The CDR3 sequence is CASSFRPRQNQETQYF. The CDR3 DNA is TGTGCCAGCAGCTTCAGGCCCAGGCAGAATCAAGAGACCCAGTACTTC.

The gene calls are TRBV7-9 and TRBJ2-2; 10 positions match TRBD2. J lost 6 bases, V lost 1 base, and 5 bases had no gene match. The CDR3 consists of 16 residues. Germline assignment: CDR1 SEHNR and CDR2 FQNEAQ (reference sequence). The chain's CDR3 is CASSLGLAGESGELFF. The CDR3 region has the DNA TGTGCCAGCAGCTTAGGCCTAGCGGGAGAGTCCGGGGAGCTGTTTTTT.

This rearrangement joins TRBV10-3 to TRBJ1-1, with TRBD1 matching over 8 bases. The CDR3 loop spans 11 amino acids. The germline V gene encodes CDR1 ENHRY and CDR2 SYGVKD. Trimming took 10 bases from V and 6 from J; bases not matched to a gene: 4. CDR3 DNA sequence: TGTGCCAGTACGACAGGGGCTGAAGCTTTCTTT. Translated: CASTTGAEAFF.

V usage is TRBV5-1 and J usage is TRBJ1-4, with D perhaps matching TRBD1 (6 bases). CDR1 SGHRS and CDR2 YFSETQ come from the germline V gene. This CDR3 comprises 19 residues. The V gene lost 4 bases and the J gene lost 2 bases, with 24 bases spanning the gap. The CDR3, as DNA: TGCGCCAGCAGCGGACGTGACACCCCAGACAGGCAGACTAATGAAAAACTGTTTTTT. It translates to CASSGRDTPDRQTNEKLFF.

CDR3 loop: CASSTTGRATNEKLFF. CDR3 bases: TGTGCCAGTAGTACGACAGGGCGGGCAACTAATGAAAAACTGTTTTTT. The rearrangement joins TRBV19 to TRBJ1-4, with 7 bases matching TRBD1. Trimming cost V 4 bases and J 0 bases; bases outside gene matches: 5. The CDR3 runs 16 residues. Germline CDR1 and CDR2: LNHDA and SQIVND (reference sequence).

The V gene is TRBV28, the J gene TRBJ2-7; 7 bases fit TRBD1. CDR3 length equals 14 residues. Germline loops: CDR1 MDHEN, CDR2 SYDVKM. The V gene end was trimmed by 8 bases and the J gene end by 0 bases; junction bases not matched to a gene: 7. The CDR3 region has the DNA TGTGCCAGCGAAGAGGGGGCTGGCTCCTACGAGCAGTACGTC. Protein sequence: CASEEGAGSYEQYV.